Presented here are 23 T cell receptor beta chains from one specimen sequenced in a study of tumor-infiltrating lymphocytes in primary liver carcinoma. Using a constant-region primer together with ProtoScript II reverse transcriptase, TCR beta cDNA was made from 450 to 600 ng of total RNA. TCR beta libraries came from three nested multiplex PCR rounds using slightly modified ARM-PCR. The first two PCR rounds, around 10 cycles each, used TRBV1-TRBV30 forward primers and a C-beta reverse primer. Each CDR3 protein gets one entry after TCRdb re-called the multiplex PCR reads with MiXCR. The sample lists 320,000 or so distinct CDR3 sequences, 65% occurring once. It was unsorted whole blood that yielded blood RNA, and germline DNA was also extracted. Sequenced material: peripheral blood. Receptors originate from a man between 40 and 49 years old with primary liver carcinoma and hepatitis B virus infection.

About this clonotype itself: The germline gene is not matched at one end of the junction; a read error may be the cause. This chain joins TRBV11-2 and TRBJ2-2; 7 bases line up with TRBD1. There are 13 residues in the CDR3. Germline loops: CDR1 SGHAT, CDR2 FQNNGV. CDR3 in amino acids: CTSSLEGAGELFF. In nucleotides, the CDR3 is TGTACCAGCAGCTTAGAGGGGGCCGGGGAGCTCTTTTTT.

A word on this clonotype: Just one base apart from a much larger clone, this may be a read error. The V and J genes are TRBV6-5 and TRBJ2-1, with D perhaps matching TRBD2 (6 bases). This CDR3 contains 16 residues. CDR1 MNHEY and CDR2 SVGAGI come from the germline V gene. Here the CDR3 DNA reads TGTACCAGCAGGGCGCTGGAGGGAGACGCGTACAATGAGCAGTTCTTC. The encoded protein is CTSRALEGDAYNEQFF.

This clonotype was seen many times. This chain connects TRBV4-3 to TRBJ2-3, with no clear D. CDR1 LGHNA and CDR2 YSLEER come from the germline V gene. V lost 0 bases and J 1 base, leaving 20 bases between the germline ends. The CDR3 is 19 residues long. In nucleotides, the CDR3 is TGCGCCAGCAGCCAAGATCCCCCCCAGATAGGACGCCGCACAGATACGCAGTATTTT. This codes for CASSQDPPQIGRRTDTQYF.

Comment on this clonotype: A much larger clone lies one base from this, so it may be a read error. This sequence joins TRBV6-1 and TRBJ1-5, with D perhaps TRBD1 (5 bases). The CDR3 runs to 15 residues. Germline CDR1 is MNHNS and CDR2 is SASEGT. CDR3 residues: CASREIQVSNQPRHF. The CDR3 region has the DNA TGTGCCAGCAGGGAGATACAGGTTAGCAATCAGCCCCGGCATTTT.

This clonotype was counted between two and nine times. The chain has TRBV7-9 and TRBJ2-5, with 12 bases aligning to TRBD2. The germline V gene encodes CDR1 SEHNR and CDR2 FQNEAQ (reference sequence). Losses at the gene ends were 2 bases for V and 4 bases for J; bases not matched to a gene: 2. The CDR3 contains 15 residues. The CDR3 loop reads CASSLLAGGTETQYF. CDR3 sequence (DNA): TGTGCCAGCAGCTTACTAGCGGGAGGGACAGAGACCCAGTACTTC.

As for this clonotype: A read error may explain this, as a much larger clone is one base away. The V call is TRBV6-6, the J call TRBJ2-7; TRBD2 might be the D (6 bases). Per the germline V gene, CDR1 is MNHNY and CDR2 is SVGAGI (reference sequence). V was pared by 5 bases and J by 4 bases, with 15 bases between. The CDR3 consists of 14 residues. The CDR3 spells CASSPRDFGYEQYF. The CDR3 region has the DNA TGTGCCAGCAGTCCCCGGGACTTCGGTTACGAGCAGTACTTC.

This clonotype was counted once. It may be a read error: a sequence one base away is much more abundant. The DNA for the CDR3 is TGTGCCAGCAGGATAGCGGGAGTAGCCTACAATGAGCAGTTCTTC. This codes for CASRIAGVAYNEQFF. The V call is TRBV6-5, the J call TRBJ2-1, with 9 bases that match TRBD2. The CDR3 has 15 amino acids. V shed 6 bases, J shed 2 bases, and the junction held 5 bases outside the gene matches. Germline lookup yields CDR1 MNHEY and CDR2 SVGAGI.

Concerning this clonotype itself: At one of its ends the junction is not consistent with the germline gene, which may arise from a read error. The chain joins TRBV2 to TRBJ2-7; D is uncertain. This CDR3 has 15 residues. Germline loops: CDR1 SNHLY, CDR2 FYNNEI. The DNA for the CDR3 is TGTGCCAGCAGGGCACGACTTGACCCTGCCTACGGGCAGTACTTC. This encodes CASRARLDPAYGQYF.

This clonotype was counted between two and nine times. The chain has TRBV5-5 and TRBJ1-1, with a tentative D call TRBD1 (5 bases). Germline lookup yields CDR1 SGHKS and CDR2 YYEKEE (reference sequence). CDR3 length equals 15 residues. V shed 4 bases and J shed 3 bases, with 16 bases lying between them. The DNA of the CDR3 is TGTGCCAGCAGCCTTGGACCCTTAGGGGACACTGAAGCTTTCTTT. Its translation is CASSLGPLGDTEAFF.

Note on this clonotype: The junction does not match germline at one end; this may be a read error. This rearrangement joins TRBV11-2 to TRBJ1-1; 7 bases align to TRBD1. The CDR3 loop spans 16 amino acids. In germline, CDR1 is SGHAT, CDR2 FQNNGV. The CDR3: CANSPNRGRLNTEAFF. The CDR3 nucleotides are TGTGCCAACAGCCCTAACAGGGGACGACTGAACACTGAGGCTTTCTTT.

In regard to this clonotype: The junction departs from germline at one end; a sequencing error may be responsible. J is TRBJ2-2 and V is TRBV14; perhaps TRBD1 as D (6 bases). The CDR3 loop spans 19 amino acids. Germline loops: CDR1 SGHDN, CDR2 FVKESK. CDR3 amino acids: CTSRLRSGKQGQNTGELFF. CDR3 bases: TGTACCAGCAGACTCCGGTCGGGGAAACAGGGTCAGAACACCGGGGAGCTGTTTTTT.

Remarks on this clonotype: A much larger clone sits a single nucleotide away, making a read error possible. J is TRBJ2-1 and V is TRBV5-1; possibly TRBD1 for D (5 bases). The CDR3 runs 14 residues. CDR1 is SGHRS and CDR2 is YFSETQ in the germline V gene. The CDR3 is CASNLGQEYNEQFF. In nucleotides, the CDR3 is TGCGCCAGCAACTTGGGGCAGGAATACAATGAGCAGTTCTTC.

In regard to this clonotype: The junction differs from germline at one of its ends, possibly a read error. The chain combines TRBV4-3 with TRBJ2-2; 15 bases map to TRBD2. Germline lookup yields CDR1 LGHNA and CDR2 YSLEER. The CDR3 runs 17 residues. Here the CDR3 reads CASSLGLAGGSTGELVF. CDR3 in DNA: TGCGCCAGCAGCCTGGGACTAGCGGGAGGTTCCACCGGGGAGCTGGTTTTC.

The V call is TRBV6-5, the J call TRBJ2-3, with 9 bases lining up with TRBD2. Germline CDR1 reads MNHEY; CDR2 reads SVGAGI. The CDR3 spans 17 residues. The junction had 14 bases not matched to a gene; V was cut back by 10 bases and J by 0 bases. The CDR3: CAISYSLTSGSTDTQYF. Written as DNA, the CDR3 is TGTGCCATTAGTTACTCGTTGACTAGCGGTAGCACAGATACGCAGTATTTT.

Note on this clonotype: One end of the junction is discordant with germline, which a read error may explain. The chain is built from TRBV11-2 and TRBJ2-7; 8 bases match TRBD1. Germline-derived CDR1 and CDR2 are SGHAT and FQNNGV. This CDR3 spans 16 amino acids. CDR3 in amino acids: CASSGRKDRVGYEHYF. CDR3 in DNA: TGTGCCAGCAGCGGGCGAAAGGACAGGGTCGGATACGAGCATTACTTC.

Comments on this clonotype: The CDR3 carries no conserved terminal phenylalanine or tryptophan, so it likely arises from a read error. This sequence joins TRBV6-5 and TRBJ2-1; D perhaps matches TRBD2 (5 bases). This CDR3 contains 12 residues. Germline CDR1 is MNHEY and CDR2 is SVGAGI. CDR3 nucleotides: TGTGCCAGCAGCTACTCGGGGTCTGAGCAGTTCTCC. This sequence encodes CASSYSGSEQFS.

On this clonotype: At one end the junction does not follow the germline gene, possibly because of a read error. This chain links TRBV6-6 with TRBJ1-3; D ambiguous. Germline lookup yields CDR1 MNHNY and CDR2 SVGAGI (reference sequence). The length of the CDR3 is 15 residues. CDR3 DNA: TGTGCCAGCAGTTACTCGTGGGGTACTGGAAGCACCATATATTTT. Its protein is CASSYSWGTGSTIYF.

A note on this clonotype: A much larger clone differs by one base, so this may be a read error. The chain uses TRBV6-2 or TRBV6-3 and TRBJ2-7, with 8 bases that match TRBD1. CDR3 length equals 15 residues. J was trimmed by 5 bases and V by 4 bases; bases with no gene match: 10. Per germline, CDR1 MNHEY and CDR2 SVGEGT. This chain's CDR3 is CASSFWRGQVNEQYF. The CDR3 DNA sequence: TGTGCCAGCAGTTTCTGGCGGGGACAGGTCAACGAGCAGTACTTC.

Turning to this clonotype: A much larger clone differs from this one at a single base, so this may be a read error. This chain links TRBV6-1 with TRBJ2-6; D gene ambiguous. V dropped 5 bases and J dropped 2 bases, with 13 bases sitting between them. The length of the CDR3 is 16 residues. From germline, CDR1 is MNHNS and CDR2 SASEGT. For the CDR3, the DNA is TGTGCCAGCAGTCCCCGGACCGGCCCTGGGGCCAACGTCCTGACTTTC. Translation: CASSPRTGPGANVLTF.

As concerns this clonotype: Being one base from a much bigger clone, this may be a read error. V usage is TRBV28 and J usage is TRBJ1-1; maybe TRBD1 (6 bases). The CDR3 is 15 amino acids. Germline CDR1 is MDHEN and CDR2 is SYDVKM. This CDR3 is CASRVGGNGNTGAFF. For the CDR3, the DNA is TGTGCCAGCAGAGTTGGGGGCAACGGGAACACTGGAGCTTTCTTT.

CDR3: CASSLMCTYEQYF. The CDR3 DNA follows: TGTGCCAGCAGCTTAATGTGCACCTACGAGCAGTACTTC. The chain carries TRBV7-9 and TRBJ2-7; no reliable D call. V shed 2 bases and J shed 2 bases, with 7 bases lying between them. This CDR3 spans 13 amino acids. CDR1 is SEHNR and CDR2 is FQNEAQ in the germline V gene (reference sequence).

A note on this clonotype: In this CDR3 the conserved last residue, phenylalanine or tryptophan, is missing, so a read error is likely. J is TRBJ1-6 and V is TRBV28; D unclear. The CDR3 is 12 residues long. CDR1 and CDR2 from the germline V gene are MDHEN and SYDVKM. This chain's CDR3 is CASSSAISALHL. Written as DNA, the CDR3 is TGTGCCAGCAGTTCGGCTATTTCAGCCCTCCACCTT.

Remarks on this clonotype: Mismatch with germline at one junction end may stem from a read error. This chain uses TRBV6-6 with TRBJ1-3; TRBD1 agrees at 7 bases. CDR3 length: 16 amino acids. Germline V gives CDR1 MNHNY, CDR2 SVGAGI (reference sequence). CDR3 nucleotide sequence: TGTGCCAGCAGTTTCTTCTCCGGGACAGCCTCAAACGCCATATATTTT. This gives the protein CASSFFSGTASNAIYF.